The T cell receptor (beta chain) under discussion was sequenced for a study of T cell clonotyping in hematopoietic cell transplantation. About the study: Pretransplant recipient samples were taken after cytoreduction.

The time point here: recipient sample about 28 days before transplant, after cytoreduction. Only in-frame clones appear in the TCRdb table, and some are missing; sequencing was by immunoSEQ multiplex PCR. Found here are tens of thousands of clones, around 84% of them singletons; the top ten hold 5.9%. Per germline, CDR1 LNHDA and CDR2 SQIVND (reference sequence). Trimming took 7 bases from V and 2 from J, leaving 16 bases between them. The CDR3 contains 15 residues. As concerns this clone: Its antigen is not known.

Study results and limitations: Pathologically expanded recipient clonotypes increased progressively from day 30 to day 180 as diversity fell. Without cell sorting, CD4 versus CD8 contributions remain unresolved. At the given depth, recipient repertoires were over 97% de novo clonotypes.

This sample comprised peripheral blood mononuclear cells, obtained before stem cell transplant. The TCR was taken from a man in his sixties with biphenotypic leukemia. Some clones in this sample may be carry-over from other donors' samples. V is TRBV19 and J is TRBJ2-3; no reliable D call. In DNA form, the CDR3 reads TGTGCCAGTACATGGGCAGGAAGTGACACAGATACGCAGTATTTT. Protein product: CASTWAGSDTDTQYF.